This entry describes one T cell receptor (beta chain). This sample is drawn from a study of blood T cell repertoires in COVID-19. Across the whole study: The United States, Italy and Spain provided the acute and convalescent COVID-19 samples. PBMCs, B-cell-depleted T cells, or T cells were the source of the cDNA or gDNA that made up the material.

Authors' processing steps: From reference gene primer amplification, estimates of nucleated cell counts were derived. The table came from immunoSEQ multiplex PCR; TCRdb's copy has only in-frame clones and leaves some out. That table supplies the V and J calls and clone size; D and trimming were determined from the DNA. The sample holds 250,000 to 300,000 clones, roughly 85% seen once. The CDR3 is 11 residues long. Germline values: CDR1 SEHNR, CDR2 FQNEAQ (reference sequence). V shed 1 base and J shed 16 bases, with 8 bases lying between them. The clonotype was recovered from a woman aged 25 to 45 with active or convalescent COVID-19. The material sequenced was peripheral blood. The genes are TRBV7-9 and TRBJ1-6; D not resolved. This CDR3 reads CASSLGEGLHF. DNA for the CDR3: TGTGCCAGCAGCTTAGGGGAGGGTCTCCACTTT.